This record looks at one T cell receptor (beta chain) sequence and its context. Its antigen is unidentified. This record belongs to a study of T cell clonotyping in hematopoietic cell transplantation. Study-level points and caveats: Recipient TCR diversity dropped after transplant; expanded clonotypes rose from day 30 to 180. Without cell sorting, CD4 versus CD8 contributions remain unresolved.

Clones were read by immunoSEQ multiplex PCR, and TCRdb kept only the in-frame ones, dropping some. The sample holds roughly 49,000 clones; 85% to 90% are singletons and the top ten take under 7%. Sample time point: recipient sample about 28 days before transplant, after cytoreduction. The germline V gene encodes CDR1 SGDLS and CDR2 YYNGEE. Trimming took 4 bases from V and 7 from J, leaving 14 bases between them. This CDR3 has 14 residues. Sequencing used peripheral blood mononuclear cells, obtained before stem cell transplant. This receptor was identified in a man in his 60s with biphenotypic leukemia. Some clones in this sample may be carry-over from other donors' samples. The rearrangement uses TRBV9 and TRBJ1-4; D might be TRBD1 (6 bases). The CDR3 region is CASSPAGRGEKLFF. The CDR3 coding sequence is TGTGCCAGCAGCCCAGCGGGCAGGGGTGAAAAACTGTTTTTT. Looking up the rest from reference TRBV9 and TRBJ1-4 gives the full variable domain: DSGVTQTPKHLITATGQRVTLRCSPRSGDLSVYWYQQSLDQGLQFLIQYYNGEERAKGNILERFSAQQFPDLHSELNLSSLELGDSALYFCASSPAGRGEKLFFGSGTQLSVL.